A single sample is the source of the 9 T cell receptor beta chains below, sequenced in a study of blood T cell repertoires in COVID-19. Only in-frame clones appear in the TCRdb table, and some are missing; sequencing was by immunoSEQ multiplex PCR. The sample holds 28,000 or so clones, approximately 82% seen once. The sample consisted of peripheral blood. The receptors were gathered from a human donor in a cohort sampled during active COVID-19.

The V gene is TRBV7-8, the J gene TRBJ2-2; D might be TRBD2 (7 bases). This CDR3 contains 15 residues. V gave up 5 bases and J gave up 8 bases, with 18 bases separating them. Germline V gene sequence: CDR1 SGHVS, CDR2 FQNEAQ. The CDR3 here is CASSRGGGGKGELFF. CDR3 sequence (DNA): TGTGCCAGCAGCCGAGGGGGGGGCGGTAAAGGGGAGCTGTTTTTT.

The chain carries TRBV27 and TRBJ2-7, with 7 bases identical to TRBD1. The V gene end was trimmed by 5 bases and the J gene end by 6 bases; junction bases not matched to a gene: 16. The CDR3 runs 16 residues. The germline gives CDR1 MNHEY, CDR2 SMNVEV (reference sequence). The CDR3 coding sequence is TGTGCCAGCAGTCCTCCGACCCTAGGACAGGAATTCGAGCAGTACTTC. This translates into CASSPPTLGQEFEQYF.

The chain is built from TRBV5-4 and TRBJ1-1; no definite D call. The CDR3 runs 13 residues. With 0 bases removed from V and 7 bases from J, the gap between germline ends came to 10 bases. Germline CDR1 SGHNT, CDR2 YYREEE (reference sequence). The CDR3 coding sequence is TGTGCCAGCAGCTTGGATCCGGGTGGTGAAGCTTTCTTT. It codes for CASSLDPGGEAFF.

This clone was picked up one time. The chain is built from TRBV24-1 and TRBJ1-5; no reliable D call. This CDR3 is 14 amino acids long. Germline CDR1 is KGHDR and CDR2 is SFDVKD. Between the trimmed V and J ends, which lost 5 bases and 10 bases, there was a span of 17 bases. The DNA for the CDR3 is TGTGCCACCAGTGCCGAAGGGAGACTCCGCCCCCAGCATTTT. This translates into CATSAEGRLRPQHF.

The V and J genes are TRBV21-1 and TRBJ1-2. TRBV21-1 is shown as a pseudogene. This CDR3 contains 14 residues. The CDR3: CASSSRSGGYGYTF. In DNA form, the CDR3 reads TGTGCCAGCAGCAGCCGGAGCGGGGGCTATGGCTACACCTTC.

The chain couples TRBV9 to TRBJ1-2, with no clear D. The germline V gene has CDR1 SGDLS and CDR2 YYNGEE. The V gene lost 0 bases and the J gene lost 0 bases, with 12 bases spanning the gap. This CDR3 region has 16 residues. CDR3 coding DNA: TGTGCCAGCAGCGTAGGATCCGGAGTTCCTAACTATGGCTACACCTTC. Protein sequence: CASSVGSGVPNYGYTF.

The chain uses TRBV15 and TRBJ2-5; 8 nucleotides line up with TRBD1. Trimming removed 1 base from V and 5 bases from J; junction bases left unmatched: 9. Germline assignment: CDR1 LNHNV and CDR2 YYDKDF (reference sequence). This CDR3 region has 16 residues. The DNA for the CDR3 is TGTGCCACCAGCAGAGCTCGACAGGGGATGGACGAGACCCAGTACTTC. This sequence encodes CATSRARQGMDETQYF.

The gene calls are TRBV21-1 and TRBJ2-7; no check of the table's D call, TRBD1, against the DNA was made. TRBV21-1 is shown as a pseudogene. This CDR3 has 16 amino acids. CDR3 in amino acids: CASSKVGKGVSYEQYF. The DNA of the CDR3 is TGTGCCAGCAGCAAAGTAGGAAAGGGGGTTTCCTACGAGCAGTACTTC.

V and J are TRBV5-4 and TRBJ1-3; D might be TRBD1 (6 bases). Trimming removed 4 bases from V and 10 bases from J, with 15 bases in between. Per germline, CDR1 SGHNT and CDR2 YYREEE (reference sequence). The CDR3 contains 13 residues. The CDR3 loop is CASSVDSTGTIYF. The DNA for the CDR3 is TGTGCCAGCAGCGTGGACAGTACGGGGACCATATATTTT. The full variable domain, rest sourced from reference TRBV5-4 and TRBJ1-3, is ETGVTQSPTHLIKTRGQQVTLRCSSQSGHNTVSWYQQALGQGPQFIFQYYREEENGRGNFPPRFSGLQFPNYSSELNVNALELDDSALYLCASSVDSTGTIYFGEGSWLTVV.